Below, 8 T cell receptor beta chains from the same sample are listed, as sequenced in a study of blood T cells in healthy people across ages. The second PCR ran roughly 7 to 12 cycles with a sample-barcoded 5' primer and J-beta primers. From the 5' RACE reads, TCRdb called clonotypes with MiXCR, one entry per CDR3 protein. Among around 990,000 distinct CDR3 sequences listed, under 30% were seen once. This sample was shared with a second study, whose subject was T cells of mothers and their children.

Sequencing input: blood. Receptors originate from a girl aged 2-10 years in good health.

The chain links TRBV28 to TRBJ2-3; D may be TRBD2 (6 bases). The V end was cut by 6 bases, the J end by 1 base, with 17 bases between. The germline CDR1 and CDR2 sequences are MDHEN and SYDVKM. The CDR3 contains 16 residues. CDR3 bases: TGTGCCAGCAGCAAAACAAAGCGGGTACGCACAGATACGCAGTATTTT. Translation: CASSKTKRVRTDTQYF.

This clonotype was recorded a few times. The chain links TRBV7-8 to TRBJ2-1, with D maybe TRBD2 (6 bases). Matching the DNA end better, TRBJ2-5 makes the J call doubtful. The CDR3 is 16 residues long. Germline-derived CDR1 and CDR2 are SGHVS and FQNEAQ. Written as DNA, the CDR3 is TGTGCCAGCAGCACCAATGTGGAGGGCCTAAGAAAGACCCAGTACTTC. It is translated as CASSTNVEGLRKTQYF.

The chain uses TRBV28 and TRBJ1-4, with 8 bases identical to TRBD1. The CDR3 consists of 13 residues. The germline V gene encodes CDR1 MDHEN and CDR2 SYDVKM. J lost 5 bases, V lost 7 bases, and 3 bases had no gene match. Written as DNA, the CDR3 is TGTGCCAGCATTCGGACAGGGAATGAAAAACTGTTTTTT. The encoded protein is CASIRTGNEKLFF. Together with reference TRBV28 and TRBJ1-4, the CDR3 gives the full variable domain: DVKVTQSSRYLVKRTGEKVFLECVQDMDHENMFWYRQDPGLGLRLIYFSYDVKMKEKGDIPEGYSVSREKKERFSLILESASTNQTSMYLCASIRTGNEKLFFGSGTQLSVL.

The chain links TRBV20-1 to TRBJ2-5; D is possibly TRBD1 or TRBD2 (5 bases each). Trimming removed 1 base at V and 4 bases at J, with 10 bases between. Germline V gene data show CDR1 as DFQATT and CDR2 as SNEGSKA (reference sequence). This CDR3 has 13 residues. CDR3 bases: TGCAGTGCTAGAGGAGGGGCCAGAGAGACCCAGTACTTC. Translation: CSARGGARETQYF.

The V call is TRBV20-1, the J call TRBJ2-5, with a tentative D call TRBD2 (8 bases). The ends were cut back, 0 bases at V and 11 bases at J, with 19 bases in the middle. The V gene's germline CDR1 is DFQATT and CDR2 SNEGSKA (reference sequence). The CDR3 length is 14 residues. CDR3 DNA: TGCAGTGCTAGAGATAGGATAGCGGGGACAGAGCAGTACTTC. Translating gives CSARDRIAGTEQYF.

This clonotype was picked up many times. The CDR3 DNA follows: TGCAGCGTTGAGACAGAGCAAGAGACCCAGTACTTC. Translated, it gives CSVETEQETQYF. The chain combines TRBV29-1 with TRBJ2-5; D might be TRBD1 (5 bases). The V gene's germline CDR1 is SQVTM and CDR2 ANQGSEA. The CDR3 has 12 amino acids. The V end was cut by 3 bases, the J end by 2 bases, with 7 bases between.

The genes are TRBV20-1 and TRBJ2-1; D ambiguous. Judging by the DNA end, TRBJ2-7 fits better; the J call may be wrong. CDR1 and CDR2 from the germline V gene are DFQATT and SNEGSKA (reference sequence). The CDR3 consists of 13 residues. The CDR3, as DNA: TGCAGTGCCCAGAGGCGGTACTCCTACGAGCAGTACTTC. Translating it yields CSAQRRYSYEQYF.

DNA for the CDR3: TGTGCCAGCAGCCAGGGGGGGCGGCCGTCCTACAATGAGCAGTTCTTC. This encodes CASSQGGRPSYNEQFF. The chain couples TRBV7-3 to TRBJ2-1; D may match TRBD1 or TRBD2 (7 bases each). The CDR3 runs 16 residues. Trimming removed 5 bases from V and 1 base from J, with 15 bases in between. Germline lookup yields CDR1 SGHTA and CDR2 FQGTGA.